A selection of T cell receptor beta chains follows, all from one sample in a study of blood T cell repertoires in COVID-19. Assay used: immunoSEQ multiplex PCR; TCRdb lists only in-frame clones, some missing. The sample yields roughly 300,000 clones, 89% seen once. Sequencing was carried out using peripheral blood. These TCRs come from a woman younger than 45 with COVID-19, enrolled during active disease. The CDR3 runs from the conserved cysteine through the conserved F or W. The D gene is left open where the match is weak. Expanded clones are given a class, and other clones once, few, many or no size at all.

TRBV21-1	14	NA	TRBJ1-4	NA	CASSKGQYHEKLFF	TGTGCCAGCAGCAAAGGGCAGTACCATGAAAAACTGTTTTTT
TRBV6-5	13	NA	TRBJ1-2	NA	CASTLRGNFGYTF	TGTGCCAGCACCCTCCGAGGCAATTTTGGCTACACCTTC
TRBV5-1	14	few	TRBJ1-2	NA	CASSPDSSSYGYTF	TGCGCCAGCAGCCCGGACAGCTCCTCCTATGGCTACACCTTC
TRBV19	14	NA	TRBJ1-2	NA	CASNSLYNNYGYTF	TGTGCCAGTAATAGCCTTTATAATAACTATGGCTACACCTTC
TRBV7-9	16	NA	TRBJ1-3	TRBD1	CASSARDSEPGNTIYF	TGTGCCAGCAGCGCCCGGGACAGCGAACCTGGAAACACCATATATTTT
TRBV4-1	16	NA	TRBJ1-5	TRBD1	CASSQIAQGVGQPQHF	TGCGCCAGCAGCCAGATCGCCCAGGGGGTAGGGCAGCCCCAGCATTTT
TRBV4-3	16	once	TRBJ2-2	TRBD2	CASSQALAGGAGELFF	TGCGCCAGCAGCCAAGCACTAGCGGGGGGGGCCGGGGAGCTGTTTTTT
TRBV10-3	16	NA	TRBJ2-3	TRBD2	CAISESGTSLADTQYF	TGTGCCATCAGTGAGTCCGGGACTAGCCTCGCAGATACGCAGTATTTT
TRBV12-3/TRBV12-4	11	NA	TRBJ2-1	NA	CASSRYNEQFF	TGTGCCAGCAGTCGCTACAATGAGCAGTTCTTC
TRBV11-3	15	NA	TRBJ2-6	NA	CASAPSRSGANVLTF	TGTGCCAGCGCCCCGTCTAGGTCTGGGGCCAACGTCCTGACTTTC
TRBV5-4	13	NA	TRBJ2-2	NA	CASSYQGYGELFF	TGTGCCAGCAGCTATCAGGGCTACGGGGAGCTGTTTTTT
TRBV13	14	NA	TRBJ2-1	NA	CASTPKTFGNEQFF	TGTGCCAGCACCCCAAAGACCTTCGGGAATGAGCAGTTCTTC
TRBV11-2	15	NA	TRBJ2-1	NA	CASSLAGGPYNEQFF	TGTGCCAGCAGCTTAGCAGGGGGGCCCTACAATGAGCAGTTCTTC
TRBV5-4	18	NA	TRBJ2-1	NA	CASSFLILGGGAGNEQFF	TGTGCCAGCAGCTTCTTAATTCTCGGAGGGGGGGCCGGGAATGAGCAGTTCTTC
TRBV6-5	14	NA	TRBJ1-4	TRBD1	CASRLGQGNEKLFF	TGTGCCAGCAGACTCGGACAGGGCAATGAAAAACTGTTTTTT
TRBV19	14	NA	TRBJ1-5	TRBD1	CASSSRDREWPQHF	TGTGCCAGTAGTTCCCGGGACAGGGAGTGGCCCCAGCATTTT
TRBV7-9	15	NA	TRBJ2-3	TRBD1	CASSPRTGRTDTQYF	TGTGCCAGCAGCCCGCGGACAGGACGCACAGATACGCAGTATTTT
TRBV4-2	14	many	TRBJ2-5	TRBD2	CASGSSGDQETQYF	TGTGCCAGCGGCTCTAGCGGTGACCAAGAGACCCAGTACTTC
TRBV27	15	NA	TRBJ2-1	TRBD2	CASSSGTRVISEQFF	TGTGCCAGCAGTTCCGGGACTAGAGTAATTAGTGAGCAGTTCTTC
TRBV29-1	14	NA	TRBJ2-5	NA	CSVEGEAAGETQYF	TGCAGCGTTGAAGGCGAGGCTGCTGGAGAGACCCAGTACTTC
TRBV7-8	15	few	TRBJ1-5	NA	CASSFRENSNQPQHF	TGTGCCAGCAGCTTTAGAGAAAATAGCAATCAGCCCCAGCATTTT
TRBV25-1	15	NA	TRBJ1-5	NA	CASSQDSDSNQPQHF	TGTGCCAGCAGTCAGGACAGTGATAGCAATCAGCCCCAGCATTTT
TRBV11-2	13	NA	TRBJ2-1	TRBD1	CASSLGQGNEQFF	TGTGCCAGCAGCTTGGGACAGGGGAATGAGCAGTTCTTC
TRBV10-3	11	NA	TRBJ1-1	NA	CATRENTEAFF	TGTGCCACCCGGGAGAACACTGAAGCTTTCTTT
TRBV3-1/TRBV3-2	14	NA	TRBJ2-1	NA	CASSQDLARSEQFF	TGTGCCAGCAGCCAAGATCTAGCAAGGTCTGAGCAGTTCTTC
TRBV28	14	NA	TRBJ2-2	NA	CASSGRRNTGELFF	TGTGCCAGCAGTGGGAGGCGGAACACCGGGGAGCTGTTTTTT